This T cell receptor beta chain was sequenced for a study of blood T cell repertoires in COVID-19 (dated by TCRdb to about 2020). For context, the study as a whole: Samples covering the acute and convalescent phases of COVID-19 were provided by collaborators in the United States, Italy and Spain. The dataset comprised deeply sampled blood TCRbeta repertoires from subjects exposed to, actively infected with, or recovered from COVID-19. Sample metadata almost always included a de-identified subject ID, COVID-19 status, age in years and sex. Where available, HLA class I and class II types were obtained from metadata supplied by the sample provider rather than from assay-based typing. The repertoires were released in a freely available public database intended as a resource for research on the immune response to SARS-CoV-2. The material from the prospective study consisted of cDNA or gDNA derived from T cells, B-cell-depleted T cells, or PBMCs. Samples were obtained from the ongoing ImmuneRACE study (first 160 participants) and from 1,254 subjects provided by 6 global collaborators.

On this clone itself: Its target antigen remains unknown. Base qualities were left out, and no much larger clone turns up one base away.

Whole blood was collected in K2EDTA tubes by collaborating institutions according to the institutions' own protocols. For TCRbeta analysis, collaborator samples were shipped as frozen whole blood, as isolated PBMCs, or as DNA extracted from either sample type. Reading from cysteine to phenylalanine, the CDR3 counts 15 amino acids. The DNA shown is the 45-base CDR3, in frame from base 1. V ends up 4 bases short and J 5 bases short, with an unmatched junction base count of 6. CDR1 is given as MNHEY and CDR2 as SMNVEV, both from the germline V gene (reference sequence). The immunoSEQ Assay, a bias-controlled multiplex PCR, was used to amplify TCRbeta CDR3 regions from genomic DNA. The source study handled its data this way. The number of nucleated cells in each sample was estimated by amplification of reference gene primers within the assay. To quantify the absolute abundance of each unique TCRbeta CDR3 rearrangement, sequence reads were collapsed and filtered. For each sample, productive Simpson clonality was calculated as the square root of Simpson's diversity index across productive rearrangements. The immuneACCESS repertoire file appears here via TCRdb, limited to in-frame rearrangements. These files lack a portion of the clones; in checked studies, under half of the deficit traces to unresolved V genes, and the cause of the others is not known. From that table come the V and J calls and clone size; the DNA was used to work out D and trimming. Across this sample there are about 150,000 clones, with more than 80% seen only once. The ten largest clones capture around 2.9% of the sample.

Results and caveats for the whole study, not just this receptor: How much clinical and demographic metadata was included differed by source and by participant, and the metadata was provided uncurated.

The sequence was collected from a woman in her sixties or seventies with active COVID-19. Material: peripheral blood. Rearrangement joined TRBV27 to TRBJ2-7; 12 nucleotides in the junction match TRBD1. The DNA sequence is given as TGTGCCAGCAGTTCGACCGGGACAGGGGGCCACGAGCAGTACTTC. Translation gives CASSSTGTGGHEQYF.